The 10 T cell receptor beta chains presented below share a single source sample, sequenced in a study of blood T cell repertoires in COVID-19. The repertoire was sequenced with immunoSEQ multiplex PCR; TCRdb's copy has only in-frame clones and lacks some. Among 90,000 to 120,000 clones listed, 75% to 95% were seen once. The sequenced sample consisted of peripheral blood. The receptor set was obtained from a human donor in a cohort sampled during active COVID-19.

J is TRBJ2-3 and V is TRBV6-2 or TRBV6-3; 12 nucleotides match TRBD2. V shed 2 bases and J 5 bases; nucleotides not matched to a gene: 8. This CDR3 is built from 17 residues. The germline gives CDR1 MNHEY, CDR2 SVGEGT. CDR3 loop: CASSYLGLAGLGDTQYF. The CDR3 DNA reads as TGTGCCAGCAGTTACCTAGGACTAGCGGGATTGGGAGATACGCAGTATTTT.

In its sample, this clone was seen once. J is TRBJ2-3 and V is TRBV27; weak D call: TRBD2 (6 bases). The germline V gene has CDR1 MNHEY and CDR2 SMNVEV (reference sequence). The CDR3 is 17 residues long. Trimming cost V 7 bases and J 4 bases, with 24 bases left between them. The CDR3 sequence is CASTPTPRWEAADTQYF. The CDR3 bases are TGTGCCAGCACCCCGACTCCGAGATGGGAGGCCGCAGATACGCAGTATTTT.

The chain couples TRBV29-1 to TRBJ2-5; a weak D match, TRBD2 (6 bases). This CDR3 is 12 amino acids long. V lost 3 bases to trimming and J lost 3 bases, with 8 bases between them. The germline CDR1 and CDR2 sequences are SQVTM and ANQGSEA. CDR3 sequence reads: CSVDPGEETQYF. DNA of the CDR3: TGCAGCGTTGATCCGGGGGAAGAGACCCAGTACTTC.

This chain uses TRBV6-2 or TRBV6-3 with TRBJ2-3, with TRBD2 matching 12 bases. V dropped 4 bases and J dropped 3; count of bases not matched to a gene: 8. The CDR3 sequence is 17 residues long. CDR1 is MNHEY and CDR2 is SVGEGT in the germline V gene. CDR3: CASSSLPTSGSTDTQYF. CDR3 DNA sequence: TGTGCCAGCAGTTCCCTGCCGACTAGCGGGAGTACAGATACGCAGTATTTT.

The table lists this clone with a few counts. The genes are TRBV5-4 and TRBJ2-7, with TRBD2 identical over 8 bases. This CDR3 is built from 14 residues. The germline V gene has CDR1 SGHNT and CDR2 YYREEE (reference sequence). V gave up 6 bases and J gave up 2 bases; unmatched junction bases: 7. The CDR3 DNA follows: TGTGCCAGCAATATGCGGGGGGTAACCTACGAGCAGTACTTC. This translates into CASNMRGVTYEQYF.

The chain is built from TRBV19 and TRBJ2-7; D remains unclear. The V end lost 3 bases, the J end lost 2 bases, and 5 bases lay between the germline ends. The CDR3 covers 12 residues. Looked up from germline, CDR1 is LNHDA and CDR2 is SQIVND (reference sequence). The CDR3 is CASSIKTYEQYF. CDR3 bases: TGTGCCAGTAGTATTAAAACCTACGAGCAGTACTTC.

V and J are TRBV6-2 or TRBV6-3 and TRBJ2-7; 7 bases align to TRBD1. V was pared by 5 bases and J by 3 bases, with 10 bases of the junction left unmatched. Germline V gene data show CDR1 as MNHEY and CDR2 as SVGEGT. The CDR3 loop spans 15 amino acids. The CDR3 coding sequence is TGTGCCAGCAGTACCGAGGGACAGCCAGTCTACGAGCAGTACTTC. Amino acids: CASSTEGQPVYEQYF.

V usage is TRBV10-3 and J usage is TRBJ2-7; 9 nucleotides match TRBD1. With 5 bases clipped from V and 6 bases from J, the junction kept 5 bases outside the gene matches. Germline V gene lookup returns CDR1 ENHRY and CDR2 SYGVKD. The CDR3 contains 13 residues. The CDR3 DNA reads TGTGCCATCAGTACCGGGACAGGGAGCGAGCAGTACTTC. Protein product: CAISTGTGSEQYF.

For the CDR3, the DNA is TGTGCCGGGGGTAGCGGGAGTTCAGAGACCCAGTACTTC. Encoded protein: CAGGSGSSETQYF. The chain joins TRBV3-1 (or the pseudogene TRBV3-2) to TRBJ2-5; 9 bases align to TRBD2. In germline, CDR1 is LGHDT, CDR2 YNNKEL (reference sequence). This CDR3 region has 13 residues. With 11 bases clipped from V and 4 bases from J, the junction kept 8 bases outside the gene matches.

The chain is built from TRBV3-1 (or the pseudogene TRBV3-2) and TRBJ2-7; 11 bases fit TRBD2. The germline CDR1 and CDR2 sequences are LGHDT and YNNKEL (reference sequence). The trim removed 2 bases at V and 5 bases at J, leaving 8 bases unmatched. This CDR3 is 16 amino acids long. The CDR3 is CASSQSSTSGSNEQYF. The CDR3 DNA follows: TGTGCCAGCAGCCAATCGTCCACTAGCGGGAGTAACGAGCAGTACTTC.